Described below is a single T cell receptor (beta chain) sequence and its context. The sample originates from a study of blood T cell repertoires in COVID-19. Study-wide context: Sample material is recorded as cDNA or gDNA derived from T cells, B-cell-depleted T cells, or PBMCs.

The CDR3 has 15 residues. V shed 2 bases, J shed 5 bases, and the junction held 3 bases outside the gene matches. Per germline, CDR1 ENHRY and CDR2 SYGVKD. Profiled with immunoSEQ multiplex PCR; TCRdb holds only in-frame clones, not every one. The sample consists of about 140,000 clones, over 60% of them appearing once. This receptor was identified in a man at least 80 years old with acute or convalescent COVID-19. The genes are TRBV10-3 and TRBJ2-3; 11 bases are a match to TRBD1. Sequences were obtained from peripheral blood. The CDR3 region is CAISEPGQGGDTQYF. DNA of the CDR3: TGTGCCATCAGTGAGCCGGGACAGGGGGGAGATACGCAGTATTTT.